This TCR beta chain was identified in a study of response to subunit inactivated influenza vaccine. TCRdb reprocessed the RT-PCR reads with MiXCR, giving one entry per CDR3 protein. The data show hundreds of thousands of distinct CDR3 sequences, around 15% seen once. The CDR3 has 15 residues. V shed 1 base, J shed 9 bases, and the junction held 11 bases outside the gene matches. From germline, CDR1 is SGHVS and CDR2 FNYEAQ. This clonotype was observed a few times. This sequence joins TRBV7-6 and TRBJ2-7, with TRBD1 matching over 8 bases. The sample here was PBMCs from blood, taken approximately 15 days before vaccination. This receptor was obtained from a man in his fifties or sixties who received an inactivated influenza vaccine. This CDR3 reads CASSLDLGQGVRQYF. CDR3 DNA: TGTGCCAGCAGCTTAGATCTAGGACAGGGAGTCCGGCAGTACTTC.